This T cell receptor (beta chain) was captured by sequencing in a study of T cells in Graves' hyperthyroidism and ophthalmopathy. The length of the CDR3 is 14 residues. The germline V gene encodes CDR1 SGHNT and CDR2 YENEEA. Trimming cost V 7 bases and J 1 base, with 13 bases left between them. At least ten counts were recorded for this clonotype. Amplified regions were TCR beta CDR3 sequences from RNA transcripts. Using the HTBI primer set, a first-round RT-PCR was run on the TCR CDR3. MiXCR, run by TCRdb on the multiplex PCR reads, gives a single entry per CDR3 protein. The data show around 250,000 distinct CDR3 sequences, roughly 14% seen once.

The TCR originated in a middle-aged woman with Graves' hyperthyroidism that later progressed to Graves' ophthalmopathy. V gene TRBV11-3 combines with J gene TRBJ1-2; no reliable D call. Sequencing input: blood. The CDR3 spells CASNGREVNYGYTF. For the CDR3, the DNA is TGTGCCAGCAACGGACGGGAAGTTAACTATGGCTACACCTTC. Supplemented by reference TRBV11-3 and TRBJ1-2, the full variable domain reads EAGVVQSPRYKIIEKKQPVAFWCNPISGHNTLYWYLQNLGQGPELLIRYENEEAVDDSQLPKDRFSAERLKGVDSTLKIQPAELGDSAVYLCASNGREVNYGYTFGSGTRLTVV.